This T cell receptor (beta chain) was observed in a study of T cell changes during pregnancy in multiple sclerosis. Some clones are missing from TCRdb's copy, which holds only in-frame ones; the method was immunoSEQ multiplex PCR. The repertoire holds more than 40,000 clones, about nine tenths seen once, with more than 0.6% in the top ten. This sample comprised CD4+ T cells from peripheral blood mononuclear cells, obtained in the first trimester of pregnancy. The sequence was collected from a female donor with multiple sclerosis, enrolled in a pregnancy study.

The CDR3 loop reads CASSLLGAGGQNEQFF. The CDR3 DNA follows: TGTGCCAGCAGCTTACTGGGGGCGGGAGGTCAGAATGAGCAGTTCTTC. This chain connects TRBV7-9 to TRBJ2-1, with 8 bases fitting TRBD2. V lost 2 bases to trimming and J lost 7 bases; unmatched junction nucleotides: 10. The CDR3 totals 16 residues. Germline V gene lookup returns CDR1 SEHNR and CDR2 FQNEAQ (reference sequence).